These 6 T cell receptor beta chains were all obtained from the same sample, sequenced in a study of T cell responses to AZD1222 COVID-19 vaccine. Data came from immunoSEQ multiplex PCR; TCRdb stores just in-frame clones and leaves some out. Of 95,000 to 150,000 clones in the sample, approximately 90% are singletons; the top ten hold approximately 7.6%. Sample: peripheral blood, taken on day 0 of AZD1222 vaccination. The receptors were gathered from an adult in good health.

This clone was seen more than once but under ten times. This chain joins TRBV4-2 and TRBJ2-7, with unresolved D. Germline V gives CDR1 LGHNA, CDR2 YNFKEQ. Trimming stripped 4 bases from V and 10 bases from J, with 14 bases between. This CDR3 is built from 12 residues. The CDR3 region is CASSRSRLFQYF. DNA of the CDR3: TGTGCCAGCAGCCGGTCAAGGCTTTTTCAGTACTTC.

V usage is TRBV7-3 and J usage is TRBJ2-3, with D uncertain. The CDR3 sequence is 14 residues long. The V gene lost 0 bases and the J gene lost 4 bases, with 8 bases spanning the gap. Germline CDR1 SGHTA, CDR2 FQGTGA. The CDR3 sequence is CASSLTGRADTQYF. For the CDR3, the DNA is TGTGCCAGCAGCTTAACTGGAAGGGCAGATACGCAGTATTTT. Using reference TRBV7-3 and TRBJ2-3 for the parts outside the CDR3, the full variable domain is GAGVSQTPSNKVTEKGKYVELRCDPISGHTALYWYRQSLGQGPEFLIYFQGTGAADDSGLPNDRFFAVRPEGSVSTLKIQRTERGDSAVYLCASSLTGRADTQYFGPGTRLTVL.

This rearrangement joins TRBV5-5 to TRBJ2-1; TRBD1 is a possible D gene (5 bases). The CDR3 is made up of 15 amino acids. The V end was cut by 5 bases, the J end by 5 bases, with 17 bases between. The germline V gene encodes CDR1 SGHKS and CDR2 YYEKEE (reference sequence). The CDR3 loop reads CASRQTGSQDNEQFF. CDR3 in DNA: TGTGCCAGCAGACAAACAGGATCCCAAGACAATGAGCAGTTCTTC. The whole variable domain, filled in from reference TRBV5-5 and TRBJ2-1, reads DAGVTQSPTHLIKTRGQQVTLRCSPISGHKSVSWYQQVLGQGPQFIFQYYEKEERGRGNFPDRFSARQFPNYSSELNVNALLLGDSALYLCASRQTGSQDNEQFFGPGTRLTVL.

The CDR3: CSVETSGHRPFF. CDR3 DNA: TGCAGCGTTGAGACTAGCGGGCACCGACCGTTCTTC. This chain links TRBV29-1 with TRBJ2-1, with TRBD2 matching 10 bases. The V and J ends lost 3 bases and 15 bases, in that order; junction bases with no gene match: 8. Germline CDR1 SQVTM, CDR2 ANQGSEA. The CDR3 consists of 12 residues.

The chain combines TRBV29-1 with TRBJ2-3; 9 nucleotides agree with TRBD2. V was pared by 4 bases and J by 0 bases, with 8 bases of the junction left unmatched. The CDR3 is 16 residues long. Per germline, CDR1 SQVTM and CDR2 ANQGSEA. The chain's CDR3 is CSVVVLAGASTDTQYF. The CDR3, as DNA: TGCAGCGTTGTGGTTTTAGCGGGGGCTAGCACAGATACGCAGTATTTT.

The rearrangement joins TRBV15 to TRBJ1-6; the D gene is possibly TRBD1 (6 bases). The germline gives CDR1 LNHNV, CDR2 YYDKDF (reference sequence). The length of the CDR3 is 14 residues. The V end lost 6 bases, the J end lost 9 bases, and 15 bases lay between the germline ends. CDR3 DNA sequence: TGTGCCACCAGAAGGGGGAGGGTGGGTTCACCCCTCCACTTT. Translation gives CATRRGRVGSPLHF.